Listed below are T cell receptor beta chains from one sample, sequenced in a study of shared clonotypes between healthy human individuals. Repertoires were generated with immunoSEQ multiplex PCR, while TCRdb's copy carries only in-frame clones and drops some. The sample carries more than 200,000 clones, 65% recorded once. Sequencing was performed on memory CD4+ T cells sorted from blood. Receptors were obtained from a man aged 25 to 40 in good health. CDR3s include the opening cysteine and the closing phenylalanine or tryptophan. Fields, in order: clone size, D gene, V gene, J gene, CDR3 DNA, CDR3 protein. A D gene is named only where the DNA matches it firmly. Clone size is given for some rows only: seen once, a few or many times, or a class if the clone is expanded.

>NA|NA|TRBV19|TRBJ1-5
TGTGCCAGTAGTATACACCCCCCTGGGCTCAGCAATCAGCCCCAGCATTTT
CASSIHPPGLSNQPQHF
>few|NA|TRBV15|TRBJ2-4
TGTGCCACCAGCAGGCCTCCGGGCGAGTTAGGCAAAAACATTCAGTACTTC
CATSRPPGELGKNIQYF
>NA|NA|TRBV5-5|TRBJ2-5
TGTGCCAGCAGCTTGATGTTGGGGTGGGAGACCCAGTACTTC
CASSLMLGWETQYF
>few|NA|TRBV11-2|TRBJ2-4
TGTGCCAGCAGCTTAGCAGGGGTGGTAAACATTCAGTACTTC
CASSLAGVVNIQYF
>NA|TRBD2|TRBV15|TRBJ2-1
TGTGCCACCAGCAGAGATATGCTAGCGGGGAGCTCCTACAATGAGCAGTTCTTC
CATSRDMLAGSSYNEQFF
>NA|NA|TRBV6-5|TRBJ2-7
TGTGCCAGCAGTTACCAGGCGGCTACTTCCTACGAGCAGTACTTC
CASSYQAATSYEQYF
>NA|TRBD2|TRBV27|TRBJ2-1
TGTGCCAGCAGATCGACTAGCCCACACGGGGAGCAGTTCTTC
CASRSTSPHGEQFF
>NA|TRBD2|TRBV10-3|TRBJ2-3
TGTGCCATCACTCCGGGAGGGGGAGCCCCAGATACGCAGTATTTT
CAITPGGGAPDTQYF
>NA|TRBD2|TRBV5-4|TRBJ2-7
TGTGCCAGCAGCTTGGGAGGGGCTAGCGGGGACTACGAGCAGTACTTC
CASSLGGASGDYEQYF
>NA|NA|TRBV11-2|TRBJ2-1
TGTGCCAGCAGCCCGGATTCCTACAATGAGCAGTTCTTC
CASSPDSYNEQFF
>NA|NA|TRBV30|TRBJ1-1
TGTGCCTGGAGTCGATTTCCCAGGGGCAAAAACACTGAAGCTTTCTTT
CAWSRFPRGKNTEAFF
>NA|TRBD1|TRBV27|TRBJ2-2
TGTGCCAGCAGCAGGGGGCGGTTCACCGGGGAGCTGTTTTTT
CASSRGRFTGELFF
>few|NA|TRBV27|TRBJ2-5
TGTGCCAGCAGTCGACTAGGTCAAGAGACCCAGTACTTC
CASSRLGQETQYF
>NA|NA|TRBV28|TRBJ2-5
TGTGCCAGCAGTTCAAGGTCACCGACGACACGATGGCGGCCCAAGACCCAGTACTTC
CASSSRSPTTRWRPKTQYF
>NA|NA|TRBV5-5|TRBJ2-7
TGTGCCAGCAGCTTGAGGGGTTCTCCGGCTGCCTACGAGCAGTACTTC
CASSLRGSPAAYEQYF
>NA|NA|TRBV11-1|TRBJ2-3
TGTGCCAGCAGCTTTAGCCGGGACCGTGGCACAGATACGCAGTATTTT
CASSFSRDRGTDTQYF
>NA|TRBD1|TRBV4-1|TRBJ2-7
TGCGCCAGCAGCCAATCGGGACAGCCCGAGCAGTACTTC
CASSQSGQPEQYF
>NA|TRBD1|TRBV10-3|TRBJ1-1
TGTGCCACCGACAGGGGTTGGGACACTGAAGCTTTCTTT
CATDRGWDTEAFF
>NA|NA|TRBV2|TRBJ1-5
TGTGCCAGCAGGCTTTCTGCAGGGGCGCAGGTCAATCAGCCCCAGCATTTT
CASRLSAGAQVNQPQHF
>NA|NA|TRBV7-8|TRBJ2-2
TGTGCCAGCAGCTTAACGGACTTGGGCGGGGAGCTGTTTTTT
CASSLTDLGGELFF
>once|TRBD1|TRBV10-1|TRBJ1-1
TGCGCCAGCAGTGGGGGTTACAGGGGGTCCACTGAAGCTTTCTTT
CASSGGYRGSTEAFF
>many|NA|TRBV29-1|TRBJ2-1
TGCAGCGTCGCCTCGGGTTGGGGCATGGTGAACAATGAGCAGTTCTTC
CSVASGWGMVNNEQFF
>NA|NA|TRBV18|TRBJ2-5
TGTGCCAGCTCCCGCGGGGCAGAAGAGACCCAGTACTTC
CASSRGAEETQYF
>few|TRBD1|TRBV7-2|TRBJ1-5
TGTGCCAGCAGCTTAACGACAGGGGGCCAGCCCCAGCATTTT
CASSLTTGGQPQHF
>few|TRBD1|TRBV28|TRBJ1-2
TGTGCCAGCAGTTTATCTACAGGGGCCGTCTATGGCTACACCTTC
CASSLSTGAVYGYTF
>NA|TRBD1|TRBV19|TRBJ2-7
TGTGCCAGTAGTACACAACAGGGGGCACAATTCGGCGAGCAGTACTTC
CASSTQQGAQFGEQYF
>NA|NA|TRBV30|TRBJ2-4
TGTGCCTGGAGTGCCACGCTAGCCAAAAACATTCAGTACTTC
CAWSATLAKNIQYF